This T cell receptor beta chain came from a study of OX40 agonist ivuxolimab in advanced cancers. Across the whole study: With ivuxolimab, an agonistic anti-OX40 (CD134) antibody, patients were treated. Study-wide findings and caveats: On average, a greater number of expanded clones characterised CD8+ T cells relative to CD4+. Determination of antigen specificity was not performed for the expanded peripheral T cells. Also present in some nonresponders was a low level of normalized T-cell clonal expansion.

Worth noting for this clone: What it binds is unknown.

The germline CDR1 and CDR2 sequences are SGHNT and YYREEE (reference sequence). CDR3 size: 17 residues. V shed 0 bases, J shed 4 bases, and the junction held 9 bases outside the gene matches. Clones were sequenced by immunoSEQ multiplex PCR, and TCRdb holds only the in-frame ones, with some missing. Of about 62,000 clones in the sample, around 84% were seen once. The material sequenced was CD4+ or CD8+ T cells sorted from blood, taken in a trial of the OX40 agonist ivuxolimab. V and J are TRBV5-4 and TRBJ2-2; TRBD2 matches at 7 bases. This receptor was identified in an adult with an advanced solid tumor such as melanoma, head and neck, liver or kidney cancer. The CDR3 nucleotides read TGTGCCAGCAGCTTGGCTAGCGGACCTCAACTCACCGGGGAGCTGTTTTTT. Translating gives CASSLASGPQLTGELFF.